The 9 T cell receptor beta chains below come from one sample, sequenced in a study of cytomegalovirus exposure and HLA in healthy donors (TCRdb year 2017). Library preparation used the immunoSEQ multiplex PCR assay. The multiplex PCR relied on a mix of 60 forward primers for TCR Vbeta segments and 13 reverse primers for TCR Jbeta segments. TCRdb carries this immuneACCESS record with in-frame sequences only. Its versions omit some clonotypes, under half of them owing to an unresolved V gene in the studies checked, with the rest unexplained. The sample table holds fewer than 90,000 clones, of which around four fifths were seen once. The top ten constitute around 9.1% of the sample. The source material was PBMCs. The receptors derive from a man younger than 40 in good health and CMV-seropositive.

This clone showed up just once. At one of its ends the junction is not consistent with the germline gene, which may arise from a read error. This chain links TRBV7-9 with TRBJ1-1; D call uncertain. Looked up from germline, CDR1 is SEHNR and CDR2 is FQNEAQ (reference sequence). The length of the CDR3 is 13 residues. CDR3 DNA sequence: TGTTCCAGCAGGAGATCCTTGGACACTGAAGCTTTCTTT. It translates to CSSRRSLDTEAFF.

CDR3: CASSFGNTEAFF. The CDR3 DNA is TGTGCCAGCAGCTTCGGGAACACTGAAGCTTTCTTT. This sequence joins TRBV11-3 and TRBJ1-1; unclear D gene. This CDR3 contains 12 residues. The germline V gene has CDR1 SGHNT and CDR2 YENEEA. V lost 3 bases and J lost 1, with 3 bases in between.

Notes on this clone: Other DNA sequences in this specimen translate into the identical CDR3. The CDR3 sequence is CSALGGETQYF. CDR3 coding DNA: TGCAGTGCTCTGGGGGGGGAGACCCAGTACTTC. The V call is TRBV20-1, the J call TRBJ2-5; 7 bases are a match to TRBD2. The junction had 2 bases not matched to a gene; V was cut back by 5 bases and J by 5 bases. CDR1 is DFQATT, CDR2 SNEGSKA, per germline (reference sequence). The CDR3 runs to 11 residues.

V is TRBV4-1 and J is TRBJ2-2; TRBD1 matches at 9 bases. V lost 4 bases and J lost 2; bases outside the gene matches: 20. This CDR3 has 21 amino acids. CDR1 is MGHRA, CDR2 YSYEKL, per germline. For the CDR3, the DNA is TGCGCCAGCAGCCGTGGGACCACATTGGGGGGGGGACAGGGAAACACCGGGGAGCTGTTTTTT. This gives the protein CASSRGTTLGGGQGNTGELFF.

The rearrangement joins TRBV30 to TRBJ2-2; 7 nucleotides agree with TRBD2. The V gene's germline CDR1 is GTSNPN and CDR2 SVGIG (reference sequence). This CDR3 is 14 amino acids long. The V segment lost 4 bases and the J segment 7 bases; nucleotides outside the gene matches: 9. This CDR3 is CAWTRGVDGGELFF. The CDR3 nucleotides are TGTGCCTGGACCCGGGGGGTAGATGGCGGGGAGCTGTTTTTT.

V usage is TRBV30 and J usage is TRBJ2-5, with D possibly being TRBD2 (5 bases). V was pared by 3 bases and J by 1 base, with 12 bases between. CDR3 length equals 14 residues. CDR1 and CDR2 (germline): GTSNPN, SVGIG (reference sequence). The CDR3 spells CAWSHGLTQETQYF. The CDR3 nucleotides read TGTGCCTGGAGCCACGGACTGACCCAAGAGACCCAGTACTTC.

V gene TRBV11-2 combines with J gene TRBJ2-1, with D possibly being TRBD2 (6 bases). The CDR3 contains 15 residues. The V and J ends lost 5 bases and 3 bases respectively, with 14 bases between them. Looked up from germline, CDR1 is SGHAT and CDR2 is FQNNGV. The CDR3 nucleotides are TGTGCCAGCAGCCTTCTGCGGGGCAGCTACAATGAGCAGTTCTTC. Residues: CASSLLRGSYNEQFF.

The chain employs TRBV18 and TRBJ2-1, with 9 bases lining up with TRBD1. With 6 bases clipped from V and 6 bases from J, the junction kept 9 bases outside the gene matches. The germline gives CDR1 KGHSH, CDR2 LQKENI. The CDR3 is 15 amino acids. The CDR3 bases are TGTGCCAGCTCTCCCCGGACAGGGGTCGGCAATGAGCAGTTCTTC. Encoded protein: CASSPRTGVGNEQFF.

The chain is built from TRBV5-8 and TRBJ2-5; the D is unclear. V lost 4 bases to trimming and J lost 4 bases, with 20 bases between them. The CDR3 loop spans 16 amino acids. In germline, CDR1 is SGHTS, CDR2 YDEGEE. In nucleotides, the CDR3 is TGTGCCAGCAGCCTGACCTTGGTGGCGGCCGTAGAGACCCAGTACTTC. It is translated as CASSLTLVAAVETQYF.